What follows are 32 T cell receptor beta chains derived from one specimen sequenced in a study of cytomegalovirus exposure and HLA in healthy donors. PCR primers comprised 60 Vbeta and 13 Jbeta primers. Assay used: immunoSEQ multiplex PCR; TCRdb lists only in-frame clones, some missing. The sample records fewer than 250,000 clones, roughly 80% being singletons. Input material: PBMCs. The receptor source for this set is a man aged 35-49 years in good health and CMV-seronegative.

V is TRBV4-1 and J is TRBJ2-5; perhaps TRBD2 as D (6 bases). V gave up 2 bases and J gave up 4 bases, with 8 bases separating them. Germline V gene lookup returns CDR1 MGHRA and CDR2 YSYEKL. The CDR3 consists of 13 residues. The CDR3 DNA is TGCGCCAGCAGCCAATGGAGGGGAGAGACCCAGTACTTC. As protein: CASSQWRGETQYF.

This clone has a handful of counts. A junction boundary mismatches the germline segment, possibly from a read error. The chain is built from TRBV11-2 and TRBJ1-2; the match to TRBD1 covers 7 bases. CDR1 is SGHAT, CDR2 FQNNGV, per germline. This CDR3 has 13 residues. In nucleotides, the CDR3 is TGTGCCAGCAGCGTAGACAGGGATGATGGCTACACCTTC. This translates into CASSVDRDDGYTF.

This sequence joins TRBV4-2 and TRBJ1-4; the D is unclear. V lost 4 bases and J lost 1, with 13 bases in between. The CDR3 length is 16 residues. Per the germline V gene, CDR1 is LGHNA and CDR2 is YNFKEQ. The chain's CDR3 is CASSLGGLGTNEKLFF. The CDR3 region has the DNA TGTGCCAGCAGCCTGGGAGGGTTGGGAACTAATGAAAAACTGTTTTTT.

The chain is built from TRBV5-6 and TRBJ2-1; D gene unclear. The V end lost 0 bases, the J end lost 4 bases, and 11 bases lay between the germline ends. The CDR3 spans 15 residues. CDR1 SGHDT and CDR2 YYEEEE come from the germline V gene. Here the CDR3 DNA reads TGTGCCAGCAGCTTGGTCCTGGGCCATTACAATGAGCAGTTCTTC. Translating it yields CASSLVLGHYNEQFF.

This clone occurred once. V gene TRBV6-5 combines with J gene TRBJ1-2; no reliable D call. From germline, CDR1 is MNHEY and CDR2 SVGAGI. CDR3 size: 13 residues. Between the trimmed V and J ends, which lost 0 bases and 8 bases, there was a span of 10 bases. CDR3 residues: CASSYSGSGGYTF. Written as DNA, the CDR3 is TGTGCCAGCAGTTACTCGGGGAGCGGCGGCTACACCTTC.

This clone was counted once. The chain joins TRBV28 to TRBJ2-7; 7 bases fit TRBD2. CDR1 MDHEN and CDR2 SYDVKM come from the germline V gene. Trimming cost V 4 bases and J 2 bases; bases outside gene matches: 14. The CDR3 loop spans 17 amino acids. For the CDR3, the DNA is TGTGCCAGCAGTTCACTGATGGGGCTAGCGGACACCTACGAGCAGTACTTC. Its protein product is CASSSLMGLADTYEQYF.

The chain employs TRBV7-9 and TRBJ1-5, with D possibly matching TRBD1 (5 bases). This CDR3 region has 16 residues. Germline V gives CDR1 SEHNR, CDR2 FQNEAQ (reference sequence). V was trimmed by 1 base and J by 2 bases, leaving 12 bases between them. This CDR3 is CASSLGQGTGNQPQHF. CDR3 DNA: TGTGCCAGCAGCTTAGGCCAGGGCACGGGCAATCAGCCCCAGCATTTT.

This clone was found a few times. The genes are TRBV6-5 and TRBJ2-1; 12 bases are a match to TRBD2. The CDR3 has 15 amino acids. Germline loops: CDR1 MNHEY, CDR2 SVGAGI. The V and J ends lost 0 bases and 7 bases, in that order; junction bases with no gene match: 1. The CDR3 loop reads CASSYSTSGSNEQFF. For the CDR3, the DNA is TGTGCCAGCAGTTACTCGACTAGCGGGAGTAATGAGCAGTTCTTC.

V is TRBV6-5 and J is TRBJ2-1; maybe TRBD1 (6 bases). Germline CDR1 is MNHEY and CDR2 is SVGAGI. The length of the CDR3 is 15 residues. With 6 bases removed from V and 4 bases from J, the gap between germline ends came to 16 bases. In nucleotides, the CDR3 is TGTGCCAGCAGCCACCGGGACACCTCGTACAATGAGCAGTTCTTC. Its protein is CASSHRDTSYNEQFF.

This rearrangement joins TRBV29-1 to TRBJ2-7; 8 positions agree with TRBD1. CDR1 and CDR2 from the germline V gene are SQVTM and ANQGSEA. The CDR3 totals 13 residues. J was trimmed by 5 bases and V by 2 bases; bases with no gene match: 5. CDR3: CSVEWTGRNEQYF. The CDR3 DNA reads TGCAGCGTTGAATGGACAGGGCGGAACGAGCAGTACTTC.

The chain links TRBV15 to TRBJ1-4; a possible D gene is TRBD1 (6 bases). There are 19 residues in the CDR3. Germline V gives CDR1 LNHNV, CDR2 YYDKDF (reference sequence). Trimming removed 2 bases from V and 0 bases from J, with 19 bases in between. The CDR3 region has the DNA TGTGCCACCAGCAGATCCTTACAGGGACGGGGAGCAACTAATGAAAAACTGTTTTTT. This encodes CATSRSLQGRGATNEKLFF.

The CDR3 DNA reads as TGTGCCACCGGGCAGGGTGGCTACGAGCAGTACTTC. Translation: CATGQGGYEQYF. The V and J genes are TRBV7-9 and TRBJ2-7; D possibly corresponds to TRBD1 (5 bases). The germline V gene has CDR1 SEHNR and CDR2 FQNEAQ (reference sequence). Between the trimmed V and J ends, which lost 10 bases and 3 bases, there was a span of 13 bases. CDR3 length: 12 amino acids.

The chain joins TRBV5-5 to TRBJ2-7; 9 bases agree with TRBD2. Germline values: CDR1 SGHKS, CDR2 YYEKEE (reference sequence). The CDR3 runs to 16 residues. The junction had 7 bases not matched to a gene; V was cut back by 0 bases and J by 3 bases. The CDR3 nucleotides read TGTGCCAGCAGCTTGGCCGGTAGCGGGAGATTCTACGAGCAGTACTTC. Translating gives CASSLAGSGRFYEQYF.

V and J are TRBV7-3 and TRBJ2-7, with 10 bases that match TRBD2. Trimming at V came to 5 bases and at J to 1 base, leaving 5 bases not matched to a gene. The CDR3 loop spans 15 amino acids. CDR1 and CDR2 (germline): SGHTA, FQGTGA. The CDR3, as DNA: TGTGCCAGCAGCCCGGCTAGCGGGGGTTCCTACGAGCAGTACTTC. The encoded protein is CASSPASGGSYEQYF.

The chain recombines TRBV19 with TRBJ1-1; D unresolved. The length of the CDR3 is 10 residues. Germline V gene sequence: CDR1 LNHDA, CDR2 SQIVND (reference sequence). V lost 6 bases and J 5 bases, leaving 4 bases between the germline ends. The CDR3 loop reads CASRRTEAFF. The CDR3 nucleotides read TGTGCCAGTAGGCGAACTGAAGCTTTCTTT. Full variable domain (missing parts from reference TRBV19 and TRBJ1-1): DGGITQSPKYLFRKEGQNVTLSCEQNLNHDAMYWYRQDPGQGLRLIYYSQIVNDFQKGDIAEGYSVSREKKESFPLTVTSAQKNPTAFYLCASRRTEAFFGQGTRLTVV.

The gene calls are TRBV7-2 and TRBJ1-2; 9 bases agree with TRBD1. The V and J ends lost 2 bases and 6 bases, in that order; junction bases with no gene match: 4. The length of the CDR3 is 14 residues. Germline CDR1 SGHTA, CDR2 FQGNSA. The CDR3: CASSLTRTGDGYTF. In DNA, the CDR3 is TGTGCCAGCAGCTTAACCCGGACAGGGGATGGCTACACCTTC.

A note on this clone: One end of the junction varies from germline; a read error may be responsible. This rearrangement joins TRBV7-7 to TRBJ2-7, with 8 bases lining up with TRBD2. This CDR3 has 15 amino acids. Germline assignment: CDR1 SSHAT and CDR2 FNYEAQ (reference sequence). The CDR3: CASSLGAGGNYERYF. For the CDR3, the DNA is TGTGCCAGCAGCTTAGGGGCGGGAGGAAACTACGAGCGGTACTTC.

The chain recombines TRBV27 with TRBJ2-7, with a weak D call TRBD1 (5 bases). Trimming removed 3 bases at V and 2 bases at J, with 11 bases between. The germline V gene encodes CDR1 MNHEY and CDR2 SMNVEV (reference sequence). CDR3 length: 14 amino acids. CDR3 DNA: TGTGCCAGCAGTTTTAGGCAGGGCCCCTACGAGCAGTACTTC. Protein product: CASSFRQGPYEQYF.

The chain joins TRBV28 to TRBJ2-4; D possibly corresponds to TRBD1 (6 bases). Germline-derived CDR1 and CDR2 are MDHEN and SYDVKM. The length of the CDR3 is 15 residues. With 5 bases removed from V and 7 bases from J, the gap between germline ends came to 18 bases. CDR3 sequence: CASSPPGALGNIQYF. DNA for the CDR3: TGTGCCAGCAGTCCACCAGGGGCCCTCGGGAACATTCAGTACTTC. The complete variable domain, with remaining parts taken from reference TRBV28 and TRBJ2-4, reads DVKVTQSSRYLVKRTGEKVFLECVQDMDHENMFWYRQDPGLGLRLIYFSYDVKMKEKGDIPEGYSVSREKKERFSLILESASTNQTSMYLCASSPPGALGNIQYFGAGTRLSVL.

The chain uses TRBV7-3 and TRBJ1-1; 9 bases fit TRBD1. This CDR3 is built from 14 residues. The ends lost 2 bases at V and 4 bases at J; junction bases unmatched: 2. Germline loops: CDR1 SGHTA, CDR2 FQGTGA. Here the CDR3 reads CASSLGGQGTEAFF. The DNA of the CDR3 is TGTGCCAGCAGCTTAGGGGGACAGGGCACTGAAGCTTTCTTT.

This clone was recorded once. The chain links TRBV9 to TRBJ2-6; the D gene is possibly TRBD1 (5 bases). CDR1 is SGDLS, CDR2 YYNGEE, per germline. Deletions cut 4 bases from V and 1 base from J, with 12 bases between. The CDR3 spans 16 residues. This chain's CDR3 is CASSIHQGSGANVLTF. The CDR3 region has the DNA TGTGCCAGCAGCATACACCAGGGATCTGGGGCCAACGTCCTGACTTTC.

This clone is a singleton in its sample. The J gene is TRBJ2-1, the V gene TRBV27, with 8 bases identical to TRBD2. Germline V gene sequence: CDR1 MNHEY, CDR2 SMNVEV (reference sequence). V shed 4 bases and J 9 bases; nucleotides not matched to a gene: 5. The CDR3 length is 13 residues. The CDR3 region is CASSSGGGPEQFF. The CDR3 bases are TGTGCCAGCAGTTCGGGGGGGGGTCCTGAGCAGTTCTTC.

The chain combines TRBV7-2 with TRBJ1-6; 9 nucleotides align to TRBD1. The germline gives CDR1 SGHTA, CDR2 FQGNSA. The CDR3 runs to 16 residues. Unmatched junction bases numbered 12, after V lost 5 bases and J lost 10 bases. The CDR3 reads CASSPTYRGQGSPLHF. In DNA form, the CDR3 reads TGTGCCAGCAGCCCGACCTACAGGGGGCAGGGATCACCCCTCCACTTT.

The chain joins TRBV7-2 to TRBJ1-6, with a possible D match to TRBD1 (6 bases). The ends were cut back, 7 bases at V and 6 bases at J, with 13 bases in the middle. This CDR3 contains 14 residues. The germline V gene encodes CDR1 SGHTA and CDR2 FQGNSA. The DNA for the CDR3 is TGTGCCAGCAACATTTGGGACATTAATTCACCCCTCCACTTT. This sequence encodes CASNIWDINSPLHF.

Worth noting for this clone: At one end the junction does not follow the germline gene, possibly because of a read error. The J gene is TRBJ1-3, the V gene TRBV7-9, with 8 bases aligning to TRBD1. Germline loops: CDR1 SEHNR, CDR2 FQNEAQ (reference sequence). The CDR3 is 16 residues long. The CDR3 nucleotides are TGTTCCAGCAGCAAGACAGGGGCTCGATCTGGAAACACCATATATTTT. As protein: CSSSKTGARSGNTIYF.

This rearrangement joins TRBV7-9 to TRBJ2-5; the D is unclear. The V and J ends lost 5 bases and 5 bases respectively, with 9 bases between them. This CDR3 has 12 residues. Per the germline V gene, CDR1 is SEHNR and CDR2 is FQNEAQ (reference sequence). As DNA, the CDR3 is TGTGCCAGCAGCCCGCCTAGTGAGACCCAGTACTTC. As protein: CASSPPSETQYF.

The V call is TRBV9, the J call TRBJ2-3; 16 bases agree with TRBD2. Germline CDR1 reads SGDLS; CDR2 reads YYNGEE. The ends lost 4 bases at V and 2 bases at J; junction bases unmatched: 7. This CDR3 is built from 18 residues. The DNA for the CDR3 is TGTGCCAGCAGCACCGGGACTAGCGGGGGGGTAAACACAGATACGCAGTATTTT. This translates into CASSTGTSGGVNTDTQYF.

The sample holds one count of this clone. One end of the junction varies from germline; a read error may be responsible. The V call is TRBV7-9, the J call TRBJ1-4, with unresolved D. Germline CDR1 is SEHNR and CDR2 is FQNEAQ (reference sequence). This CDR3 has 14 amino acids. CDR3 loop: CSSSLGQFNEKLFF. As DNA, the CDR3 is TGTTCCAGCAGCTTAGGGCAGTTTAATGAAAAACTGTTTTTT.

Remarks on this clone: The junction departs from the called germline gene at one end, perhaps through a read error. The chain links TRBV7-9 to TRBJ1-6; D is ambiguous. This CDR3 has 16 residues. Germline CDR1 SEHNR, CDR2 FQNEAQ (reference sequence). CDR3: CASSAVKSSHNSPLHF. For the CDR3, the DNA is TGTGCCAGCAGCGCAGTTAAATCCTCCCATAATTCACCCCTCCACTTT.

This chain joins TRBV18 and TRBJ1-2, with 8 bases matching TRBD1. V was clipped by 6 bases and J by 8 bases; unmatched bases: 14. The length of the CDR3 is 15 residues. Per germline, CDR1 KGHSH and CDR2 LQKENI. CDR3 protein: CASSVDREGKRGYTF. The CDR3 nucleotides read TGTGCCAGCTCCGTGGACAGGGAGGGGAAGAGGGGCTACACCTTC.

V gene TRBV7-6 combines with J gene TRBJ1-2; D call uncertain. V was trimmed by 4 bases and J by 4 bases, leaving 16 bases between them. CDR3 length equals 15 residues. CDR1 is SGHVS, CDR2 FNYEAQ, per germline. CDR3 bases: TGTGCCAGCAGCTGGGAGGCCGAATCCCTCTATGGCTACACCTTC. It yields the protein CASSWEAESLYGYTF.

Only a few counts were recorded for this clone. The chain carries TRBV21-1 and TRBJ2-5; the listed D gene, TRBD2, was not tested against the DNA. TRBV21-1 is shown as a pseudogene. The CDR3 is made up of 16 amino acids. CDR3 residues: CASRKKAGGYQETQYF. CDR3 nucleotide sequence: TGTGCCAGCAGGAAAAAAGCGGGAGGGTACCAAGAGACCCAGTACTTC.